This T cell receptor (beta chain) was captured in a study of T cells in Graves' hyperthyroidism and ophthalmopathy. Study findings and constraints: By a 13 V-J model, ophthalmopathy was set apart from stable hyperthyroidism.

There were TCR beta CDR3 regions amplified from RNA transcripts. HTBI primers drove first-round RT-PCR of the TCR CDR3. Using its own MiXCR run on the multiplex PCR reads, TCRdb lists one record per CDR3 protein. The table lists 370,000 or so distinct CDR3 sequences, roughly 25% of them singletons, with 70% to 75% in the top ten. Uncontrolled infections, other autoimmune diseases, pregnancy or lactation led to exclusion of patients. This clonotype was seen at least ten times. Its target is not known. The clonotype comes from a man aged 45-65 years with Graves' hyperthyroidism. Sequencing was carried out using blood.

The CDR3 sequence: CASSEEWNRGNQPQHF. In DNA, the CDR3 is TGTGCCAGCAGTGAAGAGTGGAACAGGGGCAATCAGCCCCAGCATTTT. The chain links TRBV6-1 to TRBJ1-5; D possibly corresponds to TRBD1 (6 bases). The CDR3 is made up of 16 amino acids. Germline CDR1 reads MNHNS; CDR2 reads SASEGT. V dropped 1 base and J dropped 2 bases, with 12 bases sitting between them.